These 21 T cell receptor beta chains were sequenced from one sample in a study of T-cell reconstitution after alpha-beta-depleted transplantation in children. Unique molecular identifiers were incorporated into the prepared TCRbeta library. TCRdb called the PCR reads again in MiXCR, with one record for every CDR3 protein. Of more than 400,000 distinct CDR3 sequences listed, 43% are singletons. The sample consisted of PBMCs, taken before TCRalphabeta/CD19-depleted stem cell transplant. The receptor source for this set is a girl aged 2 to 10 with aplastic anemia, due to receive a stem cell transplant.

At least ten counts were recorded for this clonotype. The chain combines TRBV6-2 or TRBV6-3 with TRBJ2-3, with D uncertain. This CDR3 is built from 13 residues. The V end was cut by 4 bases, the J end by 6 bases, with 11 bases between. Germline V CDR1 and CDR2: MNHEY, SVGEGT. The CDR3 DNA is TGTGCCAGCAGTTCGGCCCGGACCGATACGCAGTATTTT. Its translation: CASSSARTDTQYF.

This clonotype was seen ten or more times. The chain joins TRBV29-1 to TRBJ2-5; no definite D call. Germline values: CDR1 SQVTM, CDR2 ANQGSEA. The CDR3 extends over 12 amino acids. With 4 bases removed from V and 3 bases from J, the gap between germline ends came to 9 bases. In DNA, the CDR3 is TGCAGCGTTGCAACCGGAGAAGAGACCCAGTACTTC. It yields the protein CSVATGEETQYF.

This clonotype was picked up many times. The V call is TRBV28, the J call TRBJ1-2; D is unresolved. The CDR3 consists of 14 residues. CDR1 is MDHEN, CDR2 SYDVKM, per germline. V lost 6 bases to trimming and J lost 3 bases, with 14 bases between them. CDR3 amino acids: CASSPVEPYYGYTF. As DNA, the CDR3 is TGTGCCAGCAGCCCTGTCGAGCCCTACTATGGCTACACCTTC.

The chain employs TRBV2 and TRBJ1-6; D not resolved. V dropped 4 bases and J dropped 4 bases, with 11 bases sitting between them. The germline CDR1 and CDR2 sequences are SNHLY and FYNNEI. This CDR3 contains 15 residues. CDR3 sequence reads: CASSALARYNSPLHF. The CDR3 region has the DNA TGTGCCAGCAGTGCGTTGGCAAGATATAATTCACCCCTCCACTTT.

This clonotype has just a few counts. The rearrangement uses TRBV7-2 and TRBJ2-4, with D possibly TRBD2 on 5 matching bases. The CDR3 consists of 17 residues. CDR1 is SGHTA and CDR2 is FQGNSA in the germline V gene. Trimming cost V 8 bases and J 4 bases, with 24 bases left between them. This CDR3 is CASVISTRGRTKNIQYF. For the CDR3, the DNA is TGTGCCAGCGTCATATCTACCCGCGGGCGGACTAAAAACATTCAGTACTTC.

J is TRBJ2-7 and V is TRBV27; D may correspond to TRBD1 or TRBD2 (5 bases each). Trimming took off 0 bases at V and 2 bases at J, with 11 bases between the two ends. CDR1 is MNHEY, CDR2 SMNVEV, per germline (reference sequence). This CDR3 is 15 amino acids long. CDR3 in DNA: TGTGCCAGCAGTTTATCCGGGACCCAAACCTACGAGCAGTACTTC. Residues: CASSLSGTQTYEQYF.

The V gene is TRBV7-2, the J gene TRBJ2-7; the match to TRBD2 covers 8 bases. This CDR3 has 15 amino acids. Germline V gene lookup returns CDR1 SGHTA and CDR2 FQGNSA. V shed 4 bases and J 2 bases; nucleotides not matched to a gene: 7. The CDR3 region has the DNA TGTGCCAGCAGCTCTAGCGGGTTACCTACCTACGAGCAGTACTTC. Protein sequence: CASSSSGLPTYEQYF. Variable domain in full (rest from reference TRBV7-2 and TRBJ2-7): GAGVSQSPSNKVTEKGKDVELRCDPISGHTALYWYRQSLGQGLEFLIYFQGNSAPDKSGLPSDRFSAERTGGSVSTLTIQRTQQEDSAVYLCASSSSGLPTYEQYFGPGTRLTVT.

This clonotype was recorded once. This sequence may be a read error, since a much larger clone differs from it by one base. The genes are TRBV10-3 and TRBJ2-1; the D gene is possibly TRBD2 (6 bases). The CDR3 length is 11 residues. Germline V gene data show CDR1 as ENHRY and CDR2 as SYGVKD. The DNA of the CDR3 is TGTGCCACCGGAGGGTACAATAAGCAGTTCTTC. Residues: CATGGYNKQFF.

This clonotype was found many times. The J gene is TRBJ1-4, the V gene TRBV9; 7 bases match TRBD1. Looked up from germline, CDR1 is SGDLS and CDR2 is YYNGEE. This CDR3 is built from 14 residues. Trimming cost V 2 bases and J 5 bases; bases outside gene matches: 3. The CDR3 loop reads CASSVSTGNEKLFF. CDR3 sequence (DNA): TGTGCCAGCAGCGTCTCGACAGGGAATGAAAAACTGTTTTTT. Based on the CDR3 plus reference TRBV9 and TRBJ1-4, the full variable domain is DSGVTQTPKHLITATGQRVTLRCSPRSGDLSVYWYQQSLDQGLQFLIQYYNGEERAKGNILERFSAQQFPDLHSELNLSSLELGDSALYFCASSVSTGNEKLFFGSGTQLSVL.

This chain connects TRBV28 to TRBJ2-7; D is ambiguous. Trimming cost V 3 bases and J 3 bases, with 15 bases left between them. This CDR3 region has 15 residues. Looked up from germline, CDR1 is MDHEN and CDR2 is SYDVKM. This chain's CDR3 is CASSFQGLGDYEQYF. In nucleotides, the CDR3 is TGTGCCAGCAGTTTCCAAGGGTTAGGAGACTACGAGCAGTACTTC.

This clonotype was recorded a few times. The chain combines TRBV20-1 with TRBJ2-3; D call uncertain. CDR3 size: 11 residues. Germline V lookup: CDR1 DFQATT, CDR2 SNEGSKA (reference sequence). V lost 3 bases and J lost 4, with 5 bases in between. CDR3 bases: TGCAGTGCTAGTCCGGCAGATACGCAGTATTTT. This sequence encodes CSASPADTQYF.

This chain joins TRBV5-1 and TRBJ2-2; D unresolved. Germline CDR1 SGHRS, CDR2 YFSETQ. Trimming removed 4 bases from V and 6 bases from J, with 10 bases in between. This CDR3 region has 13 residues. The CDR3 DNA is TGCGCCAGCAGCGCCGGTCCTCCCGGGGAGCTGTTTTTT. Its protein is CASSAGPPGELFF.

The rearrangement links TRBV29-1 to TRBJ2-5, with D possibly matching TRBD1 (5 bases). The length of the CDR3 is 12 residues. The V gene's germline CDR1 is SQVTM and CDR2 ANQGSEA. V was cut by 5 bases and J by 5 bases, with 12 bases left in between. CDR3 nucleotides: TGCAGCGTTCTAGGGGTGGGCGAGACCCAGTACTTC. It encodes CSVLGVGETQYF.

This chain uses TRBV4-2 with TRBJ1-4; no firm D call. CDR1 and CDR2 from the germline V gene are LGHNA and YNFKEQ. The V end was cut by 5 bases, the J end by 0 bases, with 10 bases between. This CDR3 is built from 15 residues. The CDR3 sequence: CASSAQAATNEKLFF. In DNA, the CDR3 is TGTGCCAGCAGCGCCCAGGCAGCAACTAATGAAAAACTGTTTTTT.

This clonotype was picked up many times. V gene TRBV7-2 combines with J gene TRBJ1-4; D is unresolved. Germline assignment: CDR1 SGHTA and CDR2 FQGNSA. Trimming removed 1 base at V and 5 bases at J, with 11 bases between. The CDR3 totals 15 residues. The CDR3 region is CASSLVTNPNEKLFF. As DNA, the CDR3 is TGTGCCAGCAGCTTAGTGACGAACCCGAATGAAAAACTGTTTTTT.

In this sample, this clonotype turned up a few times. J is TRBJ2-7 and V is TRBV14, with a tentative D call TRBD1 (6 bases). The CDR3 is 13 amino acids. Looked up from germline, CDR1 is SGHDN and CDR2 is FVKESK. With 0 bases removed from V and 7 bases from J, the gap between germline ends came to 10 bases. CDR3 protein: CASSQDQGREQYF. Here the CDR3 DNA reads TGTGCCAGCAGCCAAGATCAGGGGCGGGAGCAGTACTTC.

Written as DNA, the CDR3 is TGTGCCAGCAGCTTGAGCTTAGGGCATGCCTACGAGCAGTACTTC. As protein: CASSLSLGHAYEQYF. This sequence joins TRBV5-5 and TRBJ2-7; D gene uncertain. Trimming pared 1 base from V and 2 bases from J, leaving 13 bases between. CDR3 size: 15 residues. The germline gives CDR1 SGHKS, CDR2 YYEKEE (reference sequence).

This clonotype was picked up many times. The rearrangement uses TRBV7-2 and TRBJ1-4; D not resolved. Germline lookup yields CDR1 SGHTA and CDR2 FQGNSA. The CDR3 totals 15 residues. Deletions cut 1 base from V and 1 base from J, with 7 bases between. CDR3 protein: CASSLGGETNEKLFF. The CDR3 DNA sequence: TGTGCCAGCAGCTTAGGAGGTGAAACTAATGAAAAACTGTTTTTT. Combining the CDR3 with reference TRBV7-2 and TRBJ1-4 gives the whole variable domain GAGVSQSPSNKVTEKGKDVELRCDPISGHTALYWYRQSLGQGLEFLIYFQGNSAPDKSGLPSDRFSAERTGGSVSTLTIQRTQQEDSAVYLCASSLGGETNEKLFFGSGTQLSVL.

As for this clonotype: A much larger clone differs from this one at a single base, so this may be a read error. The chain joins TRBV5-1 to TRBJ1-2; D not resolved. Germline V gene lookup returns CDR1 SGHRS and CDR2 YFSETQ. This CDR3 region has 15 residues. CDR3 sequence reads: CASSLERDANYGYPF. In DNA, the CDR3 is TGCGCCAGCAGCTTGGAAAGGGATGCTAACTATGGCTACCCCTTC.

In this sample, this clonotype turned up a few times. The chain is built from TRBV12-3 or TRBV12-4 and TRBJ2-3, with 10 positions matching TRBD2. Trimming removed 5 bases from V and 5 bases from J; junction bases left unmatched: 10. The CDR3 runs 16 residues. The CDR3 loop reads CASSKGLAGVKDTQYF. The CDR3 region has the DNA TGTGCCAGCAGTAAAGGGCTAGCGGGAGTCAAAGATACGCAGTATTTT.

The J gene is TRBJ2-7, the V gene TRBV28, with D perhaps matching TRBD1 (6 bases). V lost 7 bases and J 0 bases, leaving 19 bases between the germline ends. Germline CDR1 reads MDHEN; CDR2 reads SYDVKM. The length of the CDR3 is 16 residues. CDR3 bases: TGTGCCAGCACCCCATTAACAGGGAAAGCCTCCTACGAGCAGTACTTC. As protein: CASTPLTGKASYEQYF.